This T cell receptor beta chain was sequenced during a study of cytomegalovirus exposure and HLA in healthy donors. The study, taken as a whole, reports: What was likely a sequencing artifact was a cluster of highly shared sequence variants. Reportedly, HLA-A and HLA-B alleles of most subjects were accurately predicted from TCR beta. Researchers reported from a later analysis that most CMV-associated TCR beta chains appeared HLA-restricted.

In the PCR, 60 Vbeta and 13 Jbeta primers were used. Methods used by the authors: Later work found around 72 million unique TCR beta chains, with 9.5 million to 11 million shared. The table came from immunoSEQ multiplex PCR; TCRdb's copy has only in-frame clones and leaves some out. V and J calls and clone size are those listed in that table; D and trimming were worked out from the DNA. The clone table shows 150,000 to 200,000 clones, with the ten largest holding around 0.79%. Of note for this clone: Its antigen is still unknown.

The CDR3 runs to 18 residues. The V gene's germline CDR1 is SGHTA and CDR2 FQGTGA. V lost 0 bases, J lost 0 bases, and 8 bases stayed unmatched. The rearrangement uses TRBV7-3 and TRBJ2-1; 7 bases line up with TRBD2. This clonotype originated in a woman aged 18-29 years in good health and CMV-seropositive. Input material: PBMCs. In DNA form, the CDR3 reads TGTGCCAGCAGCTTAACGGCCGGGCGGGGGACCTCCTACAATGAGCAGTTCTTC. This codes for CASSLTAGRGTSYNEQFF. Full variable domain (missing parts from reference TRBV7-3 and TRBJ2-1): GAGVSQTPSNKVTEKGKYVELRCDPISGHTALYWYRQSLGQGPEFLIYFQGTGAADDSGLPNDRFFAVRPEGSVSTLKIQRTERGDSAVYLCASSLTAGRGTSYNEQFFGPGTRLTVL.